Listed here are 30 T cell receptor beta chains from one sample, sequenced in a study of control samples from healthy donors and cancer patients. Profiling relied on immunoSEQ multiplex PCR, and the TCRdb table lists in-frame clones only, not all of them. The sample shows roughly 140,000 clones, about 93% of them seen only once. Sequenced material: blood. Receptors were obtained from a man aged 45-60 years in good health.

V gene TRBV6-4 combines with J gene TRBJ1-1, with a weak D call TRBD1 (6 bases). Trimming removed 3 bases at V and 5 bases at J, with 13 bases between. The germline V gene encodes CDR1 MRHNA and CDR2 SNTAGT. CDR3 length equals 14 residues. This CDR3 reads CASSDRQGLTEAFF. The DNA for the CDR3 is TGTGCCAGCAGTGATCGGCAGGGGTTGACTGAAGCTTTCTTT.

CDR3 amino acids: CSASLRTSGYYSYEQYF. The DNA for the CDR3 is TGCAGTGCTAGTCTTCGGACTAGCGGCTACTACTCCTACGAGCAGTACTTC. This rearrangement joins TRBV20-1 to TRBJ2-7; TRBD2 matches 10 bases. The V gene's germline CDR1 is DFQATT and CDR2 SNEGSKA (reference sequence). This CDR3 is built from 17 residues. J gave up 0 bases and V 3 bases, and 11 bases lay outside the gene matches.

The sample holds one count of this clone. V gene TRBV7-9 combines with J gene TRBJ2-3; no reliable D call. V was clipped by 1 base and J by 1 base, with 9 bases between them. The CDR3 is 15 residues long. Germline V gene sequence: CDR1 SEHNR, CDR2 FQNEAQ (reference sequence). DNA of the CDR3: TGTGCCAGCAGCTTAGGAGGCCAACGCACAGATACGCAGTATTTT. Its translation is CASSLGGQRTDTQYF.

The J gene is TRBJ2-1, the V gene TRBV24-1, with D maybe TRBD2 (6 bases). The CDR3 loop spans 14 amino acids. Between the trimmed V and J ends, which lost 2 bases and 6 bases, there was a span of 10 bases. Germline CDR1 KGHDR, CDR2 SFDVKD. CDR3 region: CATSDSGLLNEQFF. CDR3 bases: TGTGCCACCAGTGATTCGGGACTGCTCAATGAGCAGTTCTTC.

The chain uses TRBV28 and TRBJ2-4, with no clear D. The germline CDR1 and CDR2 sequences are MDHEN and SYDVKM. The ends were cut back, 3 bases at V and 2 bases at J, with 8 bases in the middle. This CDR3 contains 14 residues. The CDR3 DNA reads TGTGCCAGCAGTTTGAGTTGGTCCAAAAACATTCAGTACTTC. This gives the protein CASSLSWSKNIQYF. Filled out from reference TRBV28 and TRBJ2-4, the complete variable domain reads DVKVTQSSRYLVKRTGEKVFLECVQDMDHENMFWYRQDPGLGLRLIYFSYDVKMKEKGDIPEGYSVSREKKERFSLILESASTNQTSMYLCASSLSWSKNIQYFGAGTRLSVL.

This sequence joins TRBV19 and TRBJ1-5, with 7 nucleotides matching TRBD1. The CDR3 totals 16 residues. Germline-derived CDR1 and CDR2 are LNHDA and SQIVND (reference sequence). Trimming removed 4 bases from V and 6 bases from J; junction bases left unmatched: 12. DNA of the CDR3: TGTGCCAGTAGTACCCTTTCAGGGGGTTTCGGTCAGCCCCAGCATTTT. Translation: CASSTLSGGFGQPQHF. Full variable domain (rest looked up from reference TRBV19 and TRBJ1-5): DGGITQSPKYLFRKEGQNVTLSCEQNLNHDAMYWYRQDPGQGLRLIYYSQIVNDFQKGDIAEGYSVSREKKESFPLTVTSAQKNPTAFYLCASSTLSGGFGQPQHFGDGTRLSIL.

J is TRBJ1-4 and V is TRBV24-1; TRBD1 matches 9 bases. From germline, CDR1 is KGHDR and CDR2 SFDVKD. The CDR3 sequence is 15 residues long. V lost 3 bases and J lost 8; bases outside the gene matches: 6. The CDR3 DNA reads TGTGCCACCAGTGATAAGGGACAGGGAAAGGAAAAACTGTTTTTT. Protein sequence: CATSDKGQGKEKLFF.

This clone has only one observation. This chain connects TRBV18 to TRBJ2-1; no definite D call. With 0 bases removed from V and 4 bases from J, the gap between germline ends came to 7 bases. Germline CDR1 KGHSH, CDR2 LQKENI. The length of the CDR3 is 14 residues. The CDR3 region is CASSPPVGYNEQFF. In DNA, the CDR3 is TGTGCCAGCTCACCACCGGTCGGGTACAATGAGCAGTTCTTC.

CDR3 region: CAISEKDRTPLATNEKLFF. CDR3 bases: TGTGCCATCAGTGAGAAGGACAGGACCCCACTAGCAACTAATGAAAAACTGTTTTTT. V usage is TRBV10-3 and J usage is TRBJ1-4; 7 bases line up with TRBD1. The germline V gene has CDR1 ENHRY and CDR2 SYGVKD. CDR3 length equals 19 residues. V gave up 2 bases and J gave up 0 bases; unmatched junction bases: 12.

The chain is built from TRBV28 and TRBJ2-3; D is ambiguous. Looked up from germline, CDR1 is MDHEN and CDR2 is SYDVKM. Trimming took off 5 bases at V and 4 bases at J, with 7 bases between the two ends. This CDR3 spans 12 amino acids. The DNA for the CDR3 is TGTGCCAGCAGTCTCATGTCAGATACGCAGTATTTT. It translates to CASSLMSDTQYF.

The chain's CDR3 is CASSPVPGVSYNEQFF. DNA of the CDR3: TGCGCCAGCAGCCCCGTCCCGGGAGTATCCTACAATGAGCAGTTCTTC. This chain connects TRBV4-1 to TRBJ2-1; D may be TRBD2 (6 bases). V lost 4 bases to trimming and J lost 1 base, with 14 bases between them. The CDR3 totals 16 residues. In germline, CDR1 is MGHRA, CDR2 YSYEKL.

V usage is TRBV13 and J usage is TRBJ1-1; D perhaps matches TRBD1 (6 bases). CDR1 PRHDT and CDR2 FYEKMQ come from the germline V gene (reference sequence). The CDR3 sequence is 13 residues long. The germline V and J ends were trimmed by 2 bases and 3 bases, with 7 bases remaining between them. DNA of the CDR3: TGTGCCAGCAGCTTAACAGGGTACACTGAAGCTTTCTTT. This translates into CASSLTGYTEAFF. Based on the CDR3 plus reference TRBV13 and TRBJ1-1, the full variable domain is AAGVIQSPRHLIKEKRETATLKCYPIPRHDTVYWYQQGPGQDPQFLISFYEKMQSDKGSIPDRFSAQQFSDYHSELNMSSLELGDSALYFCASSLTGYTEAFFGQGTRLTVV.

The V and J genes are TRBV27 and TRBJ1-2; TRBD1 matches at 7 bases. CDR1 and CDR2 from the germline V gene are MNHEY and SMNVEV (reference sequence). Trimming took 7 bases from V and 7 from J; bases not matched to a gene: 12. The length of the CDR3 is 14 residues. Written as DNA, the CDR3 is TGTGCCAGCACCCTTCGACAGGGCATTTTTGGCTACACCTTC. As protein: CASTLRQGIFGYTF.

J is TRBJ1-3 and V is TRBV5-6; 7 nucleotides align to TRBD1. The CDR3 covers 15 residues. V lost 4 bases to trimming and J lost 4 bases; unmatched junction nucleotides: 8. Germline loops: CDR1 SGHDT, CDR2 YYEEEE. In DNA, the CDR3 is TGTGCCAGCAGCCTGGGGGACAGAAGGGGAAACACCATATATTTT. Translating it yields CASSLGDRRGNTIYF.

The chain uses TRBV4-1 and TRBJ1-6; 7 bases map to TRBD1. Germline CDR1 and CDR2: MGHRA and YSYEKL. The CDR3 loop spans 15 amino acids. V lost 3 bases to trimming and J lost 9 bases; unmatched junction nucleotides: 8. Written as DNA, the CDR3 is TGCGCCAGCAGCCAGGAGGTTACAGGGGTTTCACCCCTCCACTTT. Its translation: CASSQEVTGVSPLHF.

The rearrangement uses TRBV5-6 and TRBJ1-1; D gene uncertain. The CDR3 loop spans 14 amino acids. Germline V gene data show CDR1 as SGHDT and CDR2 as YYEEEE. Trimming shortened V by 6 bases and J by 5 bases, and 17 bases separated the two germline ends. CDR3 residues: CASILRLGGTEAFF. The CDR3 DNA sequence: TGTGCCAGCATCCTTCGCCTGGGTGGGACTGAAGCTTTCTTT.

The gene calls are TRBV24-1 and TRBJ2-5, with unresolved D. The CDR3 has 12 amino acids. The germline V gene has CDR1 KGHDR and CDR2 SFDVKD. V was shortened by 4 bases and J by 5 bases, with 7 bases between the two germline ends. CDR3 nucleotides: TGTGCCACCAGTGAATTCGGGGAGACCCAGTACTTC. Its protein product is CATSEFGETQYF.

The CDR3: CASSPWRLDYNEQFF. The CDR3 DNA sequence: TGTGCCAGCAGTCCCTGGAGACTCGACTACAATGAGCAGTTCTTC. V usage is TRBV25-1 and J usage is TRBJ2-1, with D unresolved. The V end lost 5 bases, the J end lost 3 bases, and 14 bases lay between the germline ends. The CDR3 covers 15 residues. The germline CDR1 and CDR2 sequences are MGHDK and SYGVNS.

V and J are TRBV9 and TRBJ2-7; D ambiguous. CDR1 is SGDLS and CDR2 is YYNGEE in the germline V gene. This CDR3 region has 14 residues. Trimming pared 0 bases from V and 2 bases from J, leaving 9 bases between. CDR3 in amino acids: CASSVEDGTYEQYF. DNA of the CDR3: TGTGCCAGCAGCGTAGAGGACGGCACCTACGAGCAGTACTTC.

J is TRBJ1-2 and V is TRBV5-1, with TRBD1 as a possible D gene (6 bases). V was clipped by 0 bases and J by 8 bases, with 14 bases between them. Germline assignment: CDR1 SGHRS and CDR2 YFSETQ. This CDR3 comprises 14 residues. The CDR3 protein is CASSLAEQGLGYTF. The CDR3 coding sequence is TGCGCCAGCAGCTTGGCCGAGCAGGGGTTGGGCTACACCTTC.

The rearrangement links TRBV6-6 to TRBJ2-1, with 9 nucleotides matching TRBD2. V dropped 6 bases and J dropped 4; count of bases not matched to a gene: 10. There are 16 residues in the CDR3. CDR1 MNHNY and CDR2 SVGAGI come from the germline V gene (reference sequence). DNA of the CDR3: TGTGCCAGCAGCCGGGGTGTGAGCGGGAGGTACAATGAGCAGTTCTTC. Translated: CASSRGVSGRYNEQFF.

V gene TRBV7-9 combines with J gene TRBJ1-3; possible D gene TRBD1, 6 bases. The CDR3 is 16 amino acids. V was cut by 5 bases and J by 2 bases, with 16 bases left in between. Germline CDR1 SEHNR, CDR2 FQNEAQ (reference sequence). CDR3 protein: CASSGGTGKTGNTIYF. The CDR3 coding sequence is TGTGCCAGCAGCGGGGGCACGGGGAAAACTGGAAACACCATATATTTT.

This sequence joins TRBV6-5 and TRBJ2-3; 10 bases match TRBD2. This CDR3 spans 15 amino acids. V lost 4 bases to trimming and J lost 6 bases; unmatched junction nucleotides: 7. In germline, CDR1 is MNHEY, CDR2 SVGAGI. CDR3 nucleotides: TGTGCCAGCAGTTCCCAGCGGGGGGGGAGGGATACGCAGTATTTT. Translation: CASSSQRGGRDTQYF.

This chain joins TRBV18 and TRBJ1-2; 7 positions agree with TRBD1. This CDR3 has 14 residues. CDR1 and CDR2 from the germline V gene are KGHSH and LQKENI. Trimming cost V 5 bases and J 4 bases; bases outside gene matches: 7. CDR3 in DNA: TGTGCCAGCTCAGCCGACAGGGAAAGCTATGGCTACACCTTC. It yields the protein CASSADRESYGYTF.

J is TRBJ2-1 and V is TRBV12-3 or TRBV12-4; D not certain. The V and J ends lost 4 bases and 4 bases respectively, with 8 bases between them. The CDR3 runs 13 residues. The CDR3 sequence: CASSWVSYNEQFF. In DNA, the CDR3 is TGTGCCAGCAGTTGGGTGTCTTACAATGAGCAGTTCTTC.

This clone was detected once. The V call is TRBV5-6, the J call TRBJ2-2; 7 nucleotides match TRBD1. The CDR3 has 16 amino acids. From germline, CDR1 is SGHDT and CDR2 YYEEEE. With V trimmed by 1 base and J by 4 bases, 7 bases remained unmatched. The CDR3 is CASSLLQGSLTGELFF. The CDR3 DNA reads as TGTGCCAGCAGCTTGTTACAGGGGTCACTCACCGGGGAGCTGTTTTTT.

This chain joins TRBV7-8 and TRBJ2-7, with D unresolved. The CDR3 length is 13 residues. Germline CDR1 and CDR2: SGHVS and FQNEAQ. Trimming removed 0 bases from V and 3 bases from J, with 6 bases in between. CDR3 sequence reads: CASSLALDYEQYF. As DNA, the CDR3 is TGTGCCAGCAGCTTAGCCCTGGACTACGAGCAGTACTTC.

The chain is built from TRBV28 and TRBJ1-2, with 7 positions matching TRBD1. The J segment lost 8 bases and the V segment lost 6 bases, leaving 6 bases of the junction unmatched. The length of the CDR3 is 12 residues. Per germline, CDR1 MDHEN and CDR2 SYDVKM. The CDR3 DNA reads TGTGCCAGCAGCCCGGGACAGTTGGGCTACACCTTC. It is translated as CASSPGQLGYTF.

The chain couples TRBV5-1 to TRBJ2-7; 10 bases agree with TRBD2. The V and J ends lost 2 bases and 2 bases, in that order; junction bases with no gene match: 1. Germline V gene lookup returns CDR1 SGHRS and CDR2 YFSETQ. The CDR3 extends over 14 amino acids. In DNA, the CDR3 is TGCGCCAGCAGCTTAGCGGGAGGGACCTACGAGCAGTACTTC. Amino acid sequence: CASSLAGGTYEQYF. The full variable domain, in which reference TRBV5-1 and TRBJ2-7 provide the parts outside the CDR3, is KAGVTQTPRYLIKTRGQQVTLSCSPISGHRSVSWYQQTPGQGLQFLFEYFSETQRNKGNFPGRFSGRQFSNSRSEMNVSTLELGDSALYLCASSLAGGTYEQYFGPGTRLTVT.

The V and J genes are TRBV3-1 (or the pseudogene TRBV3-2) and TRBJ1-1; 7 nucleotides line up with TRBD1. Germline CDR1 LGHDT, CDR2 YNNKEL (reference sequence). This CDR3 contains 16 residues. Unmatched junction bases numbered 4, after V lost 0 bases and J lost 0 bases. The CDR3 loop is CASSQEIGTVNTEAFF. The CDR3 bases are TGTGCCAGCAGCCAAGAAATAGGGACAGTGAACACTGAAGCTTTCTTT.